This TCR beta chain comes out of a study of vaccination effects on CD4 cells after COVID-19. Study background: Of the BNT162b2 and mRNA-1273 vaccines, participants received two doses of one or the other.

Some clones are missing from TCRdb's copy, which holds only in-frame ones; the method was immunoSEQ multiplex PCR. The repertoire includes tens of thousands of clones, roughly 74% of them detected once, and around 1.5% sits in the top ten. Prior to sequencing, the ViraFEST assay stimulated PBMC with viral peptide pools, which expanded the antigen-specific CD4+ T cells. Having been cultured for ten to eleven days, the cells underwent CD4+ T cell isolation. Previously uninfected by SARS-CoV-2, the vaccine recipients also showed negative nucleocapsid antibodies. V was trimmed by 1 base and J by 5 bases, leaving 20 bases between them. Germline assignment: CDR1 KGHSH and CDR2 LQKENI. The CDR3 runs 18 residues. Regarding this clone: Antigen unknown.

V usage is TRBV18 and J usage is TRBJ2-2, with D possibly being TRBD1 (7 bases). This TCR was recovered from a human donor who received a COVID-19 vaccine. The starting material was CD4+ T cells from PBMCs cultured with HCoV-229E spike peptides, obtained before COVID-19 vaccination. In DNA form, the CDR3 reads TGTGCCAGCTCACCACTACCCCCTGGAGGGGGCGGAACCGGGGAGCTGTTTTTT. Residues: CASSPLPPGGGGTGELFF.